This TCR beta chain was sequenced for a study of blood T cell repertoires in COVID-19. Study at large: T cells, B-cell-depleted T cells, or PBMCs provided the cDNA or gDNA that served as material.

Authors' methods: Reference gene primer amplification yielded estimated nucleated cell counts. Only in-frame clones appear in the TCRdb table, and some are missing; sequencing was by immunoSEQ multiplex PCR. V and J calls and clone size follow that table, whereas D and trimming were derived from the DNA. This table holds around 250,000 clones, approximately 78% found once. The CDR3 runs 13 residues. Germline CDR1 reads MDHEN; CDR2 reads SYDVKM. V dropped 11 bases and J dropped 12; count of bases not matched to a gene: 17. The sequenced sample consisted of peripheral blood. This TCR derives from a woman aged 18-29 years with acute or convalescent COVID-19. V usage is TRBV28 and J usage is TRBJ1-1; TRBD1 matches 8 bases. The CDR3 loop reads CACTLRTGLDSFF. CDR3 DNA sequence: TGTGCCTGCACCCTCCGGACAGGGTTGGATTCTTTCTTT. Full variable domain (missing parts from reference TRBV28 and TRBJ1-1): DVKVTQSSRYLVKRTGEKVFLECVQDMDHENMFWYRQDPGLGLRLIYFSYDVKMKEKGDIPEGYSVSREKKERFSLILESASTNQTSMYLCACTLRTGLDSFFGQGTRLTVV.